What follows are 20 T cell receptor beta chains derived from one specimen sequenced in a study of beta chain features in type 1 diabetes. Every isolated RNA sample was fully reverse transcribed, so sequencing captured expressed TCRB transcripts. Repertoires were generated with immunoSEQ multiplex PCR, while TCRdb's copy carries only in-frame clones and drops some. The sample includes hundreds of thousands of clones, 15% to 20% of them seen just once. Sequencing used naive CD4+ T cells from blood. These receptors were collected from a woman between 18 and 29 years old in good health.

This clone was detected only a few times. The chain employs TRBV7-9 and TRBJ2-7, with D perhaps matching TRBD1 or TRBD2 (5 bases each). This CDR3 has 17 residues. Trimming pared 1 base from V and 2 bases from J, leaving 18 bases between. Germline V gene lookup returns CDR1 SEHNR and CDR2 FQNEAQ (reference sequence). CDR3 nucleotides: TGTGCCAGCAGCTTAGGCCTGGCCGGGGCGCCTACCTACGAGCAGTACTTC. This gives the protein CASSLGLAGAPTYEQYF.

This clone has just a few counts. The V and J genes are TRBV4-2 and TRBJ1-2; no firm D call. Trimming removed 0 bases at V and 5 bases at J, with 4 bases between. Germline V CDR1 and CDR2: LGHNA, YNFKEQ. The CDR3 has 12 amino acids. CDR3 coding DNA: TGTGCCAGCAGCCAAGAGTGGTATGGCTACACCTTC. Translation: CASSQEWYGYTF.

This clone has just a few counts. The gene calls are TRBV10-3 and TRBJ2-7; TRBD2 might be the D (6 bases). V lost 8 bases and J lost 1, with 15 bases in between. The CDR3 is made up of 14 amino acids. CDR1 is ENHRY, CDR2 SYGVKD, per germline. The CDR3 sequence: CAIGSGGESYEQYF. CDR3 DNA: TGTGCCATCGGTTCAGGAGGGGAGTCCTACGAGCAGTACTTC.

V gene TRBV5-4 combines with J gene TRBJ2-3; no reliable D call. Trimming pared 0 bases from V and 5 bases from J, leaving 13 bases between. The length of the CDR3 is 15 residues. Germline CDR1 and CDR2: SGHNT and YYREEE (reference sequence). The CDR3 bases are TGTGCCAGCAGCTTGGCCGCGACGCCATTAGATACGCAGTATTTT. It yields the protein CASSLAATPLDTQYF.

This clone came up a few times. V and J are TRBV7-9 and TRBJ2-1, with 8 bases matching TRBD2. The germline V gene has CDR1 SEHNR and CDR2 FQNEAQ (reference sequence). Trimming cost V 7 bases and J 0 bases; bases outside gene matches: 5. CDR3 length: 15 residues. The CDR3 spells CASTSSGGSYNEQFF. The CDR3 bases are TGTGCCAGCACTTCGAGCGGGGGCTCCTACAATGAGCAGTTCTTC.

The chain joins TRBV5-1 to TRBJ2-1; D might be TRBD1 or TRBD2, each matching 5 bases. Between the trimmed V and J ends, which lost 4 bases and 3 bases, there was a span of 11 bases. The CDR3 length is 14 residues. Germline V gene data show CDR1 as SGHRS and CDR2 as YFSETQ. DNA of the CDR3: TGCGCCAGCAGCCTTGGTGGGGGCTACAATGAGCAGTTCTTC. Encoded protein: CASSLGGGYNEQFF. The full variable domain, rest sourced from reference TRBV5-1 and TRBJ2-1, is KAGVTQTPRYLIKTRGQQVTLSCSPISGHRSVSWYQQTPGQGLQFLFEYFSETQRNKGNFPGRFSGRQFSNSRSEMNVSTLELGDSALYLCASSLGGGYNEQFFGPGTRLTVL.

This clone was detected a few times. V is TRBV6-5 and J is TRBJ2-7; 8 nucleotides line up with TRBD2. The CDR3 runs to 15 residues. V was clipped by 1 base and J by 3 bases; unmatched bases: 5. Germline V gives CDR1 MNHEY, CDR2 SVGAGI. DNA of the CDR3: TGTGCCAGCAGTTACTTAGCGGGGTACGACTACGAGCAGTACTTC. Amino acid sequence: CASSYLAGYDYEQYF.

The rearrangement uses TRBV15 and TRBJ2-2; no definite D call. The V gene lost 1 base and the J gene lost 0 bases, with 9 bases spanning the gap. From germline, CDR1 is LNHNV and CDR2 YYDKDF (reference sequence). The CDR3 has 16 amino acids. CDR3 region: CATSRGSGPNTGELFF. The DNA for the CDR3 is TGTGCCACCAGCAGAGGCTCCGGGCCGAACACCGGGGAGCTGTTTTTT.

V gene TRBV27 combines with J gene TRBJ1-3; TRBD1 agrees at 8 bases. The germline V gene has CDR1 MNHEY and CDR2 SMNVEV (reference sequence). The CDR3 is made up of 15 amino acids. With 3 bases clipped from V and 3 bases from J, the junction kept 4 bases outside the gene matches. The CDR3 DNA reads TGTGCCAGCAGTTTCCGACAGGGGTTTGGAAACACCATATATTTT. Translating gives CASSFRQGFGNTIYF.

The gene calls are TRBV9 and TRBJ2-7; tentative D call: TRBD2 (5 bases). The CDR3 loop spans 15 amino acids. CDR1 SGDLS and CDR2 YYNGEE come from the germline V gene. V was trimmed by 0 bases and J by 3 bases, leaving 13 bases between them. CDR3 residues: CASSVDSAGFYEQYF. In nucleotides, the CDR3 is TGTGCCAGCAGCGTAGATTCGGCGGGTTTCTACGAGCAGTACTTC.

This clone was found a few times. J is TRBJ2-7 and V is TRBV23-1; D ambiguous. TRBV23-1 is reported as an ORF; its role is uncertain. This CDR3 region has 14 residues. The V end was cut by 4 bases, the J end by 3 bases, with 13 bases between. The CDR3 bases are TGCGCCAGCAGTCTTGTAAGGCATAACTACGAGCAGTACTTC. Protein: CASSLVRHNYEQYF.

This chain joins TRBV2 and TRBJ2-3; D is perhaps TRBD1 (5 bases). Germline V lookup: CDR1 SNHLY, CDR2 FYNNEI. Trimming took off 6 bases at V and 0 bases at J, with 7 bases between the two ends. The length of the CDR3 is 13 residues. The CDR3 nucleotides read TGTGCCAGCAGCTACAGGAGCACAGATACGCAGTATTTT. Amino acids: CASSYRSTDTQYF.

This sequence joins TRBV14 and TRBJ2-5, with TRBD1 matching over 7 bases. The CDR3 runs 13 residues. Trimming took 4 bases from V and 7 from J; bases not matched to a gene: 6. CDR1 and CDR2 from the germline V gene are SGHDN and FVKESK. Here the CDR3 DNA reads TGTGCCAGCAGCCCCCGGACAGGAGGGACCCAGTACTTC. Its protein is CASSPRTGGTQYF.

This clone was detected a few times. This rearrangement joins TRBV28 to TRBJ2-7; 14 bases fit TRBD2. The germline V gene encodes CDR1 MDHEN and CDR2 SYDVKM. V shed 5 bases, J shed 4 bases, and the junction held 7 bases outside the gene matches. CDR3 length equals 16 residues. The CDR3 sequence: CASSMRGTSGSYEQYF. The DNA of the CDR3 is TGTGCCAGCAGTATGCGCGGGACTAGCGGGAGTTACGAGCAGTACTTC.

This sequence joins TRBV11-2 and TRBJ1-1; possible D gene TRBD1, 6 bases. Trimming cost V 10 bases and J 2 bases, with 14 bases left between them. Germline CDR1 and CDR2: SGHAT and FQNNGV. The CDR3 length is 13 residues. The CDR3 loop is CATSVQGNTEAFF. The CDR3, as DNA: TGTGCCACCTCAGTACAGGGTAACACTGAAGCTTTCTTT. Full variable domain (rest looked up from reference TRBV11-2 and TRBJ1-1): EAGVAQSPRYKIIEKRQSVAFWCNPISGHATLYWYQQILGQGPKLLIQFQNNGVVDDSQLPKDRFSAERLKGVDSTLKIQPAKLEDSAVYLCATSVQGNTEAFFGQGTRLTVV.

The rearrangement joins TRBV5-1 to TRBJ2-1, with TRBD2 as a possible D gene (5 bases). CDR3 length equals 16 residues. Germline V gives CDR1 SGHRS, CDR2 YFSETQ. The V end lost 4 bases, the J end lost 6 bases, and 20 bases lay between the germline ends. The CDR3 is CASSTGLSAPSNEQFF. The CDR3 DNA sequence: TGCGCCAGCAGCACCGGACTCTCGGCCCCTTCCAATGAGCAGTTCTTC.

Only a few counts were recorded for this clone. The chain has TRBV7-2 and TRBJ2-1, with 9 positions matching TRBD2. J was trimmed by 3 bases and V by 0 bases; bases with no gene match: 6. Germline V gene data show CDR1 as SGHTA and CDR2 as FQGNSA. The length of the CDR3 is 17 residues. CDR3: CASSLAWASGIYNEQFF. CDR3 sequence (DNA): TGTGCCAGCAGCTTAGCGTGGGCTAGCGGGATCTACAATGAGCAGTTCTTC.

This clone has only a few counts. CDR3 amino acids: CTSSQESSGSYIYEQYF. In DNA form, the CDR3 reads TGCACCAGCAGCCAAGAATCAAGCGGGAGTTATATATACGAGCAGTACTTC. This chain links TRBV1 with TRBJ2-7; whether TRBD2, the table's D call, matches the DNA was not checked. TRBV1 is reported as a pseudogene. The CDR3 has 17 amino acids.

This clone showed up just a few times. The chain links TRBV5-1 to TRBJ2-7, with 12 bases fitting TRBD2. This CDR3 comprises 17 residues. CDR1 is SGHRS, CDR2 YFSETQ, per germline. J was trimmed by 5 bases and V by 4 bases; bases with no gene match: 13. This chain's CDR3 is CASSAQPGLAGGDEQYF. The CDR3 DNA reads TGCGCCAGCAGCGCACAACCGGGACTAGCGGGCGGCGACGAGCAGTACTTC.

This clone was recorded only once. This sequence joins TRBV5-1 and TRBJ2-7, with TRBD2 matching 9 bases. The CDR3 loop spans 16 amino acids. J gave up 3 bases and V 0 bases, and 7 bases lay outside the gene matches. Germline lookup yields CDR1 SGHRS and CDR2 YFSETQ. CDR3: CASSLGVGSGSYEQYF. CDR3 DNA sequence: TGCGCCAGCAGCTTGGGGGTTGGTAGCGGGAGCTACGAGCAGTACTTC. The complete variable domain, with remaining parts taken from reference TRBV5-1 and TRBJ2-7, reads KAGVTQTPRYLIKTRGQQVTLSCSPISGHRSVSWYQQTPGQGLQFLFEYFSETQRNKGNFPGRFSGRQFSNSRSEMNVSTLELGDSALYLCASSLGVGSGSYEQYFGPGTRLTVT.